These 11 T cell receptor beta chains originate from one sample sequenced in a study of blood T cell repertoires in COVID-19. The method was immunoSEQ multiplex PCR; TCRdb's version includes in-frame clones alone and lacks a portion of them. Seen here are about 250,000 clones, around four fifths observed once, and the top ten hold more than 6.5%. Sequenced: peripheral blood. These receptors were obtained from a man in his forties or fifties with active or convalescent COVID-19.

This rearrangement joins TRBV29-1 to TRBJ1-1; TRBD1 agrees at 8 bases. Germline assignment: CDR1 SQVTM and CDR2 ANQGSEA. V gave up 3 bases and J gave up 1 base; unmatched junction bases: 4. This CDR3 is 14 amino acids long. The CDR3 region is CSVETGAGNTEAFF. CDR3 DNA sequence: TGCAGCGTTGAGACAGGGGCGGGGAACACTGAAGCTTTCTTT.

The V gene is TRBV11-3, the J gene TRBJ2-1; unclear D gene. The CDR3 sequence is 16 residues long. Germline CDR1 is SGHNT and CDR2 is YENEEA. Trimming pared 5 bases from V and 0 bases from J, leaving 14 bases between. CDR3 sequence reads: CASSATTPSSYNEQFF. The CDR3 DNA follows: TGTGCCAGCAGCGCCACGACACCGAGCTCCTACAATGAGCAGTTCTTC.

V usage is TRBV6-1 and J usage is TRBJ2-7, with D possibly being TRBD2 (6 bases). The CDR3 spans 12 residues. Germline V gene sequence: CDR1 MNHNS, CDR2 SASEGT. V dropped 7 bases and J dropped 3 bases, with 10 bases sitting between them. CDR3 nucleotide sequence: TGTGCCAGCAACCGGGAGAACTACGAGCAGTACTTC. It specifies CASNRENYEQYF.

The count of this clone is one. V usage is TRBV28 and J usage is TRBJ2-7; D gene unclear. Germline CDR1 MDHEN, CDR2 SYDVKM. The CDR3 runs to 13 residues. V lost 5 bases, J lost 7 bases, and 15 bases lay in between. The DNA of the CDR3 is TGTGCCAGCAGTGTTTGGGCAGCCCCAGAGCAGTACTTC. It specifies CASSVWAAPEQYF.

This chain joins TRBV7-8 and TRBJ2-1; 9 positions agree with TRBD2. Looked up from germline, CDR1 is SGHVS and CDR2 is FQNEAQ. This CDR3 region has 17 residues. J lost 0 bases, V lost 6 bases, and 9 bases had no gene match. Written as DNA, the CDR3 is TGTGCCAGCAGGCCCAAGACTAGCGGAAGCTCCTACAATGAGCAGTTCTTC. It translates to CASRPKTSGSSYNEQFF.

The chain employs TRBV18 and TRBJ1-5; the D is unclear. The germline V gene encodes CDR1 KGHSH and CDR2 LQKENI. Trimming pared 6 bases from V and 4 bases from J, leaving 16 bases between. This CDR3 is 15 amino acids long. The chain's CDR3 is CASSPVNIKNQPQHF. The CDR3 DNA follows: TGTGCCAGCTCGCCTGTTAACATAAAAAATCAGCCCCAGCATTTT.

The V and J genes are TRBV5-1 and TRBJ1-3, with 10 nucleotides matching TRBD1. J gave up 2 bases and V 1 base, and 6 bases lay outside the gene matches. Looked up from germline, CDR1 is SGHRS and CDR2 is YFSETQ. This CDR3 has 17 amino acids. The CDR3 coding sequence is TGCGCCAGCAGCTTGTTGGACAGGGGGTCTCCTGGAAACACCATATATTTT. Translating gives CASSLLDRGSPGNTIYF.

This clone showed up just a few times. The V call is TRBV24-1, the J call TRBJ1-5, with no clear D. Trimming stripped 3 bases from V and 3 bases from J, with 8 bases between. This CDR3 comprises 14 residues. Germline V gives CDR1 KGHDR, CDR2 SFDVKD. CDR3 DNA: TGTGCCACCAGTGATGGCGGTTTCAATCAGCCCCAGCATTTT. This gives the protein CATSDGGFNQPQHF.

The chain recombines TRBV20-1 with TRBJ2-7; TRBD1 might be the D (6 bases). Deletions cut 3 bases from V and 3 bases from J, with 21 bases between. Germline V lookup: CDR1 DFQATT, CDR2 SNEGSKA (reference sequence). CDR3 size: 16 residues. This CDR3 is CSASILSGQKIYEQYF. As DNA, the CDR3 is TGCAGTGCTAGTATCCTATCGGGACAAAAAATCTACGAGCAGTACTTC.

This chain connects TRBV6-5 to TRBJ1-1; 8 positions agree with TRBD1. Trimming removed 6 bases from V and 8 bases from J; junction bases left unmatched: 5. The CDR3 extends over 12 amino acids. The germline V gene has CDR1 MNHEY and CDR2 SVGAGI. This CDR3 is CASSIRDREAFF. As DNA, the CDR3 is TGTGCCAGCAGCATCCGGGACAGGGAAGCTTTCTTT.

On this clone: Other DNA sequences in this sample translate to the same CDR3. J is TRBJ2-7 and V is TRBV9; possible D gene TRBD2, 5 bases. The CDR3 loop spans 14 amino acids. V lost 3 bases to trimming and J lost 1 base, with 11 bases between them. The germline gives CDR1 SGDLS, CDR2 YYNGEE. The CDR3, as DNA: TGTGCCAGCAGCGCGCGTAGCGATTCCTACGAGCAGTACTTC. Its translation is CASSARSDSYEQYF. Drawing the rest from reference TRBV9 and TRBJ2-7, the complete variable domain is DSGVTQTPKHLITATGQRVTLRCSPRSGDLSVYWYQQSLDQGLQFLIQYYNGEERAKGNILERFSAQQFPDLHSELNLSSLELGDSALYFCASSARSDSYEQYFGPGTRLTVT.